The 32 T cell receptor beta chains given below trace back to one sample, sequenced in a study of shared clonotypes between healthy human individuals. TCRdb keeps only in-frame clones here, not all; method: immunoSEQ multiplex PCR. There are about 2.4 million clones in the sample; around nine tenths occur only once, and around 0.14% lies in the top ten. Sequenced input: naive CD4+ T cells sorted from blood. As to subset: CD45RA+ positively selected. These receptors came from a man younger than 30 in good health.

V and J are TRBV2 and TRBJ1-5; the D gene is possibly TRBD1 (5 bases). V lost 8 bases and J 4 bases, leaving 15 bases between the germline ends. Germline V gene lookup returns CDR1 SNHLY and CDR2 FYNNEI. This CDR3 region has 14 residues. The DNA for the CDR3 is TGTGCCAGCCTTGCGGGGGTAGGAAATCAGCCCCAGCATTTT. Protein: CASLAGVGNQPQHF. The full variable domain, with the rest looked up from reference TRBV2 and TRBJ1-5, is EPEVTQTPSHQVTQMGQEVILRCVPISNHLYFYWYRQILGQKVEFLVSFYNNEISEKSEIFDDQFSVERPDGSNFTLKIRSTKLEDSAMYFCASLAGVGNQPQHFGDGTRLSIL.

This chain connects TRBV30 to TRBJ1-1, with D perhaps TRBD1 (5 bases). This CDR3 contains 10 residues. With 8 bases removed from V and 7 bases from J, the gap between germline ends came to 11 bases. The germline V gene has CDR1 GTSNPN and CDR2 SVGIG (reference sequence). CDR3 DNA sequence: TGTGCCACGGGACGGTTTGAAGCTTTCTTT. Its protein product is CATGRFEAFF.

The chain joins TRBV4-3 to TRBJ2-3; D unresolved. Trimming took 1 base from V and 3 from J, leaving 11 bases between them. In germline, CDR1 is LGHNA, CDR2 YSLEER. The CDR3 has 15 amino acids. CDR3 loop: CASSQVGQETDTQYF. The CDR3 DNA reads TGCGCCAGCAGCCAAGTCGGTCAGGAGACAGATACGCAGTATTTT.

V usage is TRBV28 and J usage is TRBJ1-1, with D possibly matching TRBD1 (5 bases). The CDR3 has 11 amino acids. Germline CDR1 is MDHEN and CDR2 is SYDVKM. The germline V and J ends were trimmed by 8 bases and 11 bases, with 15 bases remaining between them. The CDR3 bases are TGTGCCAGCGAGGGGAGGGTTGAGGCTTTCTTT. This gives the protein CASEGRVEAFF. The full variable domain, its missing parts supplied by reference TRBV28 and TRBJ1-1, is DVKVTQSSRYLVKRTGEKVFLECVQDMDHENMFWYRQDPGLGLRLIYFSYDVKMKEKGDIPEGYSVSREKKERFSLILESASTNQTSMYLCASEGRVEAFFGQGTRLTVV.

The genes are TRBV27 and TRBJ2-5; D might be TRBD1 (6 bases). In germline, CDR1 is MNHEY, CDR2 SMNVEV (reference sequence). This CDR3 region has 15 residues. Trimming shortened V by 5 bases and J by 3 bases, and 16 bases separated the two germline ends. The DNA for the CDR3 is TGTGCCAGCAGTATGAGCCAGGGGACCAAAGAGACCCAGTACTTC. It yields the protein CASSMSQGTKETQYF.

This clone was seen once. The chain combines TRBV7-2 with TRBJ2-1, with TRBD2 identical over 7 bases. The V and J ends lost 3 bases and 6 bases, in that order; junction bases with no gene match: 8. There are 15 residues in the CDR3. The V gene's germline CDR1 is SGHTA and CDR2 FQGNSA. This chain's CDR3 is CASSFRMGGPNEQFF. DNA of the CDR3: TGTGCCAGCAGCTTCCGTATGGGAGGGCCCAATGAGCAGTTCTTC.

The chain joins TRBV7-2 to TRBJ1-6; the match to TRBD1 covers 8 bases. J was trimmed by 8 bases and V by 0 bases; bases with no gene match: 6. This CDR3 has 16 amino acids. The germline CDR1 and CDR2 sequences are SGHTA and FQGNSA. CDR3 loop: CASSLALDRVDSPLHF. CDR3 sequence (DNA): TGTGCCAGCAGCTTAGCGCTGGACAGGGTTGATTCACCCCTCCACTTT. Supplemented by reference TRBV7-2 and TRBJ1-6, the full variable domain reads GAGVSQSPSNKVTEKGKDVELRCDPISGHTALYWYRQSLGQGLEFLIYFQGNSAPDKSGLPSDRFSAERTGGSVSTLTIQRTQQEDSAVYLCASSLALDRVDSPLHFGNGTRLTVT.

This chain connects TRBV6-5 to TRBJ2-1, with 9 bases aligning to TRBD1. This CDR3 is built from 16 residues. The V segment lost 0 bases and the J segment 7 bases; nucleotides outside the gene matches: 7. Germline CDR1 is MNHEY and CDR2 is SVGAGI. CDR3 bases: TGTGCCAGCAGTTACTCGGGGACAGGGACGGGGAATGAGCAGTTCTTC. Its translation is CASSYSGTGTGNEQFF.

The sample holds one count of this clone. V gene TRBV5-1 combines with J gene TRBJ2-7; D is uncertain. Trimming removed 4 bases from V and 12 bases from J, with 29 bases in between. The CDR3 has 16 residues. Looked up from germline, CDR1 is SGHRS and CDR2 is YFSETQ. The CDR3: CASSPSGVAVGERWYF. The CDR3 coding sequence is TGCGCCAGCAGCCCGTCAGGTGTGGCAGTCGGTGAACGATGGTACTTC.

The CDR3 loop reads CASSLAQSTEAFF. CDR3 in DNA: TGTGCCAGCAGCTTAGCCCAAAGCACTGAAGCTTTCTTT. V and J are TRBV7-3 and TRBJ1-1; D remains unclear. The CDR3 covers 13 residues. The germline CDR1 and CDR2 sequences are SGHTA and FQGTGA. V was trimmed by 2 bases and J by 4 bases, leaving 8 bases between them.

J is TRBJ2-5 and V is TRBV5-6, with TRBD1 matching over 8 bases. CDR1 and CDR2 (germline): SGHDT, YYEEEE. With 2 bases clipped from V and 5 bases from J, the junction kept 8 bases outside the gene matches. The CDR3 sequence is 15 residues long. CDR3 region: CASSFLGQGQETQYF. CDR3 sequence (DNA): TGTGCCAGCAGCTTTCTCGGACAGGGACAGGAGACCCAGTACTTC.

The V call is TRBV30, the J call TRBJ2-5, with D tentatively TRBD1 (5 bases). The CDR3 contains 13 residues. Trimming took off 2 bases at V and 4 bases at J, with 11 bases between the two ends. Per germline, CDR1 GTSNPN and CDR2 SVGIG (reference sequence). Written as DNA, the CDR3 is TGTGCCTGGAGTATGGGGCCCCCAGAGACCCAGTACTTC. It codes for CAWSMGPPETQYF.

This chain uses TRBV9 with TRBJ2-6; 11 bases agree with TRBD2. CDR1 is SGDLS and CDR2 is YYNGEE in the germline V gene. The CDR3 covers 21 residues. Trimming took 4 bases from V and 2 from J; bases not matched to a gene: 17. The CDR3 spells CASSLTLSTSGVKTGANVLTF. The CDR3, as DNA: TGTGCCAGCAGCCTCACCTTGTCGACTAGCGGGGTAAAAACTGGGGCCAACGTCCTGACTTTC.

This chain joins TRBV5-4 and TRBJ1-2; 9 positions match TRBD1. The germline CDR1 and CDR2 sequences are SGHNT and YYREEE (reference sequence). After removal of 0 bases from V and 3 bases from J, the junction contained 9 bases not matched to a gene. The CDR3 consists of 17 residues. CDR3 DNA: TGTGCCAGCAGCTTGGGGGCCGGGACAGGGAACCACTATGGCTACACCTTC. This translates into CASSLGAGTGNHYGYTF.

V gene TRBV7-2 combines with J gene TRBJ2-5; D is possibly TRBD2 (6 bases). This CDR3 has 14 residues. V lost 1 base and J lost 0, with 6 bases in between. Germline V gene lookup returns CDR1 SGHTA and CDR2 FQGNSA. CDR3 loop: CASSLGGNQETQYF. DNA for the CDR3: TGTGCCAGCAGCTTAGGCGGGAACCAAGAGACCCAGTACTTC.

The CDR3 is CASSVRGTTDTQYF. In nucleotides, the CDR3 is TGTGCCAGCAGCGTACGGGGAACCACAGATACGCAGTATTTT. J is TRBJ2-3 and V is TRBV9; the D gene is possibly TRBD2 (5 bases). Germline V gene lookup returns CDR1 SGDLS and CDR2 YYNGEE. V was pared by 1 base and J by 2 bases, with 8 bases between. The CDR3 is 14 residues long.

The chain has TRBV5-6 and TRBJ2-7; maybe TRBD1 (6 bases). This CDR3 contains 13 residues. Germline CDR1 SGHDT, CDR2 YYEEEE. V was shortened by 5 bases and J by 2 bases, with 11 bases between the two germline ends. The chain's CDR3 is CASSVGQTYEQYF. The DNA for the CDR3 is TGTGCCAGCAGTGTTGGACAGACCTACGAGCAGTACTTC.

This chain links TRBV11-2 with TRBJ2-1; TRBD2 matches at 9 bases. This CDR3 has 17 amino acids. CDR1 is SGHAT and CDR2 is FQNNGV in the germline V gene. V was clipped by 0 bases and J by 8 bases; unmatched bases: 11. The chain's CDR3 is CASSLDKWRGGSDEQFF. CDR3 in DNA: TGTGCCAGCAGCTTAGATAAATGGCGGGGGGGATCCGATGAGCAGTTCTTC.

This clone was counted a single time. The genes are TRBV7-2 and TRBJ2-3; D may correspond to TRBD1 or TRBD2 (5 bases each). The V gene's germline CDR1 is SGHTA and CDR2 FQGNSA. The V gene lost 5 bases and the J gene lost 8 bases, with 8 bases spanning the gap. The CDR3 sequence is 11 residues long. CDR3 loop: CASSPRGTQYF. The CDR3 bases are TGTGCCAGCAGCCCGAGGGGTACGCAGTATTTT.

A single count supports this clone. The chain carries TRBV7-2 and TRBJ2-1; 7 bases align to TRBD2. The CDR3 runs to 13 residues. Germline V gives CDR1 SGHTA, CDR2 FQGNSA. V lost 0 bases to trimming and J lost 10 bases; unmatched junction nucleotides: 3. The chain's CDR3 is CASSLARGIEQFF. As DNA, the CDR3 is TGTGCCAGCAGCTTAGCGCGGGGGATCGAGCAGTTCTTC.

The CDR3 DNA reads as TGTGCCAGCCGCTCAGTAGGACCCAACGTCAATGAGCAGTTCTTC. Amino acid sequence: CASRSVGPNVNEQFF. The chain combines TRBV2 with TRBJ2-1; D call uncertain. The CDR3 length is 15 residues. V dropped 8 bases and J dropped 6 bases, with 20 bases sitting between them. Per the germline V gene, CDR1 is SNHLY and CDR2 is FYNNEI.

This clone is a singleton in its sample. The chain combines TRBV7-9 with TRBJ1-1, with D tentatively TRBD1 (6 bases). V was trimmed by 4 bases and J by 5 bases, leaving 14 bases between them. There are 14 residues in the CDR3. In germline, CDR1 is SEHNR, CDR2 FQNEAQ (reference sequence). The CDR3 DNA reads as TGTGCCAGCAGCTGGGACATCTTTGGGACTGAAGCTTTCTTT. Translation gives CASSWDIFGTEAFF. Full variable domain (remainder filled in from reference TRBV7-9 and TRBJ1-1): DTGVSQNPRHKITKRGQNVTFRCDPISEHNRLYWYRQTLGQGPEFLTYFQNEAQLEKSRLLSDRFSAERPKGSFSTLEIQRTEQGDSAMYLCASSWDIFGTEAFFGQGTRLTVV.

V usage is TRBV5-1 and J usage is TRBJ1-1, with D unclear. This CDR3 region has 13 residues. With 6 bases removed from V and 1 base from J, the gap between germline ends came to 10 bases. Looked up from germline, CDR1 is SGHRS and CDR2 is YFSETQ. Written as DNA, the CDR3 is TGCGCCAGCATCCAACCGGGGAACACTGAAGCTTTCTTT. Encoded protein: CASIQPGNTEAFF.

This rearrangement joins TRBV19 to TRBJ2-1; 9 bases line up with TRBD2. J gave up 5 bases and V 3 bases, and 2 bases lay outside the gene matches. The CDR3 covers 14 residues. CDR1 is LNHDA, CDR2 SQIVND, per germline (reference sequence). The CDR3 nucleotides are TGTGCCAGTAGTATCCCTAGCGGGAACAATGAGCAGTTCTTC. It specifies CASSIPSGNNEQFF.

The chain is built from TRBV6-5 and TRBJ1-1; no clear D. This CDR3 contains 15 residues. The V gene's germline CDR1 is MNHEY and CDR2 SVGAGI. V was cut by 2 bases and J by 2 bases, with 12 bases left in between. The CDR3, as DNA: TGTGCCAGCAGTTACCGCGGGGTTTTAAACACTGAAGCTTTCTTT. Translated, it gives CASSYRGVLNTEAFF.

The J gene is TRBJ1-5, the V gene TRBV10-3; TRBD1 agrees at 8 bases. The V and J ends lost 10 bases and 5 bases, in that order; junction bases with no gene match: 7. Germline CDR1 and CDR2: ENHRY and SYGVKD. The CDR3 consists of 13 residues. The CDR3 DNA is TGTGCCACGACAGGGGAGAGAGATCAGCCCCAGCATTTT. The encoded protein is CATTGERDQPQHF.

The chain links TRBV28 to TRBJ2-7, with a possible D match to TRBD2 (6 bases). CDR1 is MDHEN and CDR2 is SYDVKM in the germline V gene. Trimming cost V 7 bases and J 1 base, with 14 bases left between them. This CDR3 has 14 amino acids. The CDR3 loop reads CASIRRRGSYEQYF. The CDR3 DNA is TGTGCCAGCATTCGTCGGAGGGGTTCCTACGAGCAGTACTTC.

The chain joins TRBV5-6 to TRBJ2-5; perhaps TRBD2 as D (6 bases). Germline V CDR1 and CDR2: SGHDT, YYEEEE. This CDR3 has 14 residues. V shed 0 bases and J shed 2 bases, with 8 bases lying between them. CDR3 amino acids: CASSLAGVQETQYF. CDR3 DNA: TGTGCCAGCAGCTTGGCGGGGGTTCAAGAGACCCAGTACTTC.

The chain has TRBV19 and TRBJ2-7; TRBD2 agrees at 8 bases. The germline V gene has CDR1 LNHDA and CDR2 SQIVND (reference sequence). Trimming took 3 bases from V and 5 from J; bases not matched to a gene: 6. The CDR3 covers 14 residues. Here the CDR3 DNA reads TGTGCCAGTAGTATCCGGCTAGCGGGCCACGAGCAGTACTTC. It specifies CASSIRLAGHEQYF.

The CDR3 sequence: CAWSVPVRGYGYTF. CDR3 coding DNA: TGTGCCTGGAGTGTACCAGTCCGGGGGTATGGCTACACCTTC. The chain is built from TRBV30 and TRBJ1-2, with D perhaps TRBD1 (5 bases). CDR1 is GTSNPN and CDR2 is SVGIG in the germline V gene (reference sequence). This CDR3 is built from 14 residues. V lost 0 bases and J lost 5, with 13 bases in between.

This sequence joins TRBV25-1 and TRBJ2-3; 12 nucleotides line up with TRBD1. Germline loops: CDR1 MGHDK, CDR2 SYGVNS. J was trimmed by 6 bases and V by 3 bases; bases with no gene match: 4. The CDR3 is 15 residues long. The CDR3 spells CASSEGQGARDTQYF. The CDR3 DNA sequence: TGTGCCAGCAGTGAGGGACAGGGGGCAAGGGATACGCAGTATTTT.

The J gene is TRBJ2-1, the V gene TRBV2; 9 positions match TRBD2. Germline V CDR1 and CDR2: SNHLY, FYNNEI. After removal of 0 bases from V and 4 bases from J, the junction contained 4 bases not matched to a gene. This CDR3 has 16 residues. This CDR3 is CASSEARAGGYNEQFF. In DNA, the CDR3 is TGTGCCAGCAGTGAAGCGCGCGCGGGGGGGTACAATGAGCAGTTCTTC.